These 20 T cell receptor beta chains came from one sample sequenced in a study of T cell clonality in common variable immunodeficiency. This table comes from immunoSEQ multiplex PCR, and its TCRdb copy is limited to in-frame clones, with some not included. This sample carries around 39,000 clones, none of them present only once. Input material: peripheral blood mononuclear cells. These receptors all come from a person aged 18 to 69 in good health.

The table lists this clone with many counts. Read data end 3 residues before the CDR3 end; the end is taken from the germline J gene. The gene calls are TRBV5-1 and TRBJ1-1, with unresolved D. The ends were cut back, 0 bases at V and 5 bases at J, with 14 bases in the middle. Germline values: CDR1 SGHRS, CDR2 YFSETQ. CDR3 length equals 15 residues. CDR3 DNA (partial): TGCGCCAGCAGCTTGGAGCTGGTGGTCGGGACTGAA. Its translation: CASSLELVVGTE. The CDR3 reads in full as CASSLELVVGTEAFF. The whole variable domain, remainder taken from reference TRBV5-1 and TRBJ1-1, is KAGVTQTPRYLIKTRGQQVTLSCSPISGHRSVSWYQQTPGQGLQFLFEYFSETQRNKGNFPGRFSGRQFSNSRSEMNVSTLELGDSALYLCASSLELVVGTEAFFGQGTRLTVV.

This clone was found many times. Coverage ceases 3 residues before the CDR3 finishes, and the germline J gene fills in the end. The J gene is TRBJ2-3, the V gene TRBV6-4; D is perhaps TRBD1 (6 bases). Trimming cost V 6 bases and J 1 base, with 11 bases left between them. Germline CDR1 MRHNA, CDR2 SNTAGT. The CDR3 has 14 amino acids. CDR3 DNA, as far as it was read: TGTGCCAGCAGAGGGGGATCAGGCACAGATACG. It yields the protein CASRGGSGTDT. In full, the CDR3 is CASRGGSGTDTQYF.

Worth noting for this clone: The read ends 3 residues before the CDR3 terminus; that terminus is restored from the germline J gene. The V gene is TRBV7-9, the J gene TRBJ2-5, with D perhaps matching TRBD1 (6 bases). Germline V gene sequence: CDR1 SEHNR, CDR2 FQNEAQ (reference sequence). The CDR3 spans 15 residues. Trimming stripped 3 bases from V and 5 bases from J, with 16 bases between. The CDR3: CASSLIGQPEETQYF. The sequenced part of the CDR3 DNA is TGTGCCAGCAGCTTGATTGGACAGCCCGAGGAGACC.

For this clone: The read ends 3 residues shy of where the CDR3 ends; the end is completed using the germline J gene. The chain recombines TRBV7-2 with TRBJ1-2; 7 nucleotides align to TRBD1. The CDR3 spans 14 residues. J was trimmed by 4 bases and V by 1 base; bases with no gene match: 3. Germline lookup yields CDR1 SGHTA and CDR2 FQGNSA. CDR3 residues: CASSLGQGRYGYTF. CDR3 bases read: TGTGCCAGCAGCTTAGGACAGGGTCGCTATGGC.

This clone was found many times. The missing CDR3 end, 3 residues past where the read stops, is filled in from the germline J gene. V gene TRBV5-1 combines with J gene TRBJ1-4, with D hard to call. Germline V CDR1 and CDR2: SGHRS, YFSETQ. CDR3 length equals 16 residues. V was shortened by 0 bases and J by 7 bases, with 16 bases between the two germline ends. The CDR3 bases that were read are TGCGCCAGCAGCTTGGGCGGCAGTCCGCTGCTTGAAAAA. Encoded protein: CASSLGGSPLLEK. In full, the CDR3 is CASSLGGSPLLEKLFF.

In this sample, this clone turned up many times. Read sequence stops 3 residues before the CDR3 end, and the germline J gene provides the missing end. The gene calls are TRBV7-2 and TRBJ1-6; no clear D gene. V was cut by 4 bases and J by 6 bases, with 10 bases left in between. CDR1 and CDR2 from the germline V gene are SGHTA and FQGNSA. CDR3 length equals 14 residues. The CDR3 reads CASSSAGGNSPLHF. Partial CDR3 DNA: TGTGCCAGCAGCTCTGCGGGAGGTAATTCACCC.

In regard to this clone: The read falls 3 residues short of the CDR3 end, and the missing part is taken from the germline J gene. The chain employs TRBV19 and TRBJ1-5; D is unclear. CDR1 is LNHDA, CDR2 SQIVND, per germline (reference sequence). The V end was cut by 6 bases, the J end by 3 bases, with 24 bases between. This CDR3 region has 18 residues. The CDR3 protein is CASREMVDLPSVNQPQHF. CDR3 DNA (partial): TGTGCCAGTAGGGAAATGGTAGACCTCCCCAGCGTCAATCAGCCC.

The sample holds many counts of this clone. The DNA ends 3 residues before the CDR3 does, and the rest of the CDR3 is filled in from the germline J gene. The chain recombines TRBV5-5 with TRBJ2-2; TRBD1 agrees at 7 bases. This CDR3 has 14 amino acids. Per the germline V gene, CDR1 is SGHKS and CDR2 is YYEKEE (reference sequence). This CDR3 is CASSTDRDGEKLFF. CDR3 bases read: TGTGCCAGCAGCACTGACAGGGATGGAGAAAAG.

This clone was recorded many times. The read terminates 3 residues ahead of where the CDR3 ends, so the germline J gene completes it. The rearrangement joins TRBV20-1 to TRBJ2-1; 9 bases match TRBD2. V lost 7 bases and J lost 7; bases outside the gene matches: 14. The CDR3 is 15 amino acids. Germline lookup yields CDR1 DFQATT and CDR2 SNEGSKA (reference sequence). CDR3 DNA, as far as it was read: TGCAGTGTCTTACATCGGGCGGGAGGGACAAATGAG. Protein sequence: CSVLHRAGGTNE. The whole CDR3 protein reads CSVLHRAGGTNEQFF.

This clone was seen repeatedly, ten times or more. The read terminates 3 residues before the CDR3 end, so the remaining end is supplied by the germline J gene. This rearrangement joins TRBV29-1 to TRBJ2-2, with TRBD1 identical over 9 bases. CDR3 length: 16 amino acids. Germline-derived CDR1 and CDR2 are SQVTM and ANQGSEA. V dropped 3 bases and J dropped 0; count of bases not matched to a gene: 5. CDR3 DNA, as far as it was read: TGCAGCGTTGATCCCGGGACAGGGACGAACACCGGGGAG. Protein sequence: CSVDPGTGTNTGE. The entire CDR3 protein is CSVDPGTGTNTGELFF.

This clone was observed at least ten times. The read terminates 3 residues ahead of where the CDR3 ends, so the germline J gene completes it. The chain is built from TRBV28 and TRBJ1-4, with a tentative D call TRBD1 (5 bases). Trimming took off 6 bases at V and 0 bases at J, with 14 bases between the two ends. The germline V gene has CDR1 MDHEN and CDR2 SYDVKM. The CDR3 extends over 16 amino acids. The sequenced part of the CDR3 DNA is TGTGCCAGCAGGGGGGGGGAGTGGACAACTAATGAAAAA. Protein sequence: CASRGGEWTTNEK. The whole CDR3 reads CASRGGEWTTNEKLFF.

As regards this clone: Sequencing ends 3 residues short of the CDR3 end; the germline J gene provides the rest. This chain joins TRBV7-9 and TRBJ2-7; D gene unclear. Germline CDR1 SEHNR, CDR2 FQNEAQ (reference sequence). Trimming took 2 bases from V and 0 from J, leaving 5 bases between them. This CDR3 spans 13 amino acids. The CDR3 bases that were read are TGTGCCAGCAGCTTAACAACCTCCTACGAG. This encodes CASSLTTSYE. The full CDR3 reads CASSLTTSYEQYF.

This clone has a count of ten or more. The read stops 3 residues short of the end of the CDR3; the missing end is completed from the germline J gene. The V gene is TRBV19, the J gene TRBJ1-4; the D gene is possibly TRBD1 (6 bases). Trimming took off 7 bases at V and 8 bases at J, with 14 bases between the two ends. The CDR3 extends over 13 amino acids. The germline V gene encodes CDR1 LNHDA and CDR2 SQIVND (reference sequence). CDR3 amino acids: CASNQGQNEKLFF. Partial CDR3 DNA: TGTGCCAGTAACCAGGGACAAAACGAAAAA.

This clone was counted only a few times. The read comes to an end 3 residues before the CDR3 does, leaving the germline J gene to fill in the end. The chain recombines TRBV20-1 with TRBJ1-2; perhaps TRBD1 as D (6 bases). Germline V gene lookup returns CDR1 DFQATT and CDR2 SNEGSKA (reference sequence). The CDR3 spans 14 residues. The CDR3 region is CSARDRDRTYGYTF. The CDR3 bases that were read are TGCAGTGCTAGAGATCGAGACAGGACTTACGGC.

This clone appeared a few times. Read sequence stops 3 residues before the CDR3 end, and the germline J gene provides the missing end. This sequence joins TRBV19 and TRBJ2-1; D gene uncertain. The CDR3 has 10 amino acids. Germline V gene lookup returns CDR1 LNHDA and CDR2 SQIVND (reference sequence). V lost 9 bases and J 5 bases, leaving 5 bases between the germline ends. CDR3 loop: CASANNEQFF. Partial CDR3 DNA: TGTGCCAGCGCTAACAATGAG.

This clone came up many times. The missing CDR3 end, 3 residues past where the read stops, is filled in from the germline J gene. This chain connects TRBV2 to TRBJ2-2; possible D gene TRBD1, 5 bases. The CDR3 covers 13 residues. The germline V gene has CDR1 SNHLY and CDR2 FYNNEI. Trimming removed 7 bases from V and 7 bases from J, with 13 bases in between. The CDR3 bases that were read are TGTGCCAGCATCATGGCAGGGATCGGGGAG. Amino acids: CASIMAGIGE. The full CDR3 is CASIMAGIGELFF.

The CDR3 is CASSFGDRGTQYF. The covered CDR3 bases are TGTGCCAGCAGCTTCGGTGACAGGGGTACC. The rearrangement links TRBV7-2 to TRBJ2-5, with 8 bases fitting TRBD1. The read ends 3 residues early relative to the CDR3; the germline J gene fills the gap. Germline CDR1 SGHTA, CDR2 FQGNSA. This CDR3 is 13 amino acids long.

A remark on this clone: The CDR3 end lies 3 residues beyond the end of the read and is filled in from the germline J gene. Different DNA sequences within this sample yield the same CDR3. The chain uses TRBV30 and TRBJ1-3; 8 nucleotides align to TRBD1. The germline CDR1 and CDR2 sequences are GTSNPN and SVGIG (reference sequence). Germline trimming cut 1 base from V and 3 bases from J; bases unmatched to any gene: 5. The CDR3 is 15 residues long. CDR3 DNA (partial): TGTGCCTGGAGTGGGGGCAGGGGGCTTGGAAACACC. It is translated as CAWSGGRGLGNT. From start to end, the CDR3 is CAWSGGRGLGNTIYF.

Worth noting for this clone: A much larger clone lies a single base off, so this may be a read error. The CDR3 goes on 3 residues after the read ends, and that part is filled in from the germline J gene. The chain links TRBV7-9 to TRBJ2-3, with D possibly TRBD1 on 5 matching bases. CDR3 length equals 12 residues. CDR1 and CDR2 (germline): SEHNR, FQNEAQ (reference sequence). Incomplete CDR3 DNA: TGTGCCAGCAGCCAAGACAGCCAGCCG. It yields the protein CASSQDSQP. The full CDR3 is CASSQDSQPQYF.

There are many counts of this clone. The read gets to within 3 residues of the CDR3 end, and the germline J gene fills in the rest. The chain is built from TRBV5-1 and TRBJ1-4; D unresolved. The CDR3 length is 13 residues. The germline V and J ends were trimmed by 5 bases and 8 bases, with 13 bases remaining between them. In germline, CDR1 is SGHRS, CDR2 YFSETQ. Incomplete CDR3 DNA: TGCGCCAGCAGTTTACTAACTGGGGAAAAA. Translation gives CASSLLTGEK. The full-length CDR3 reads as CASSLLTGEKLFF.